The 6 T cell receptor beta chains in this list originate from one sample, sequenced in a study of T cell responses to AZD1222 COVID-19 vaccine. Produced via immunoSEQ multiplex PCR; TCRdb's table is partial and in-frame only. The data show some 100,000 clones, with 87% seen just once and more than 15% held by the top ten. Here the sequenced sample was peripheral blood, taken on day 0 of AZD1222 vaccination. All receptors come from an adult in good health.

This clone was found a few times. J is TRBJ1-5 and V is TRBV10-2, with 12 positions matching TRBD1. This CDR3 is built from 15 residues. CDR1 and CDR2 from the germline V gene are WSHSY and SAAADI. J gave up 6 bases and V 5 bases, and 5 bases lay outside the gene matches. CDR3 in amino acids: CASSPGTGGTQPQHF. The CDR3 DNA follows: TGCGCCAGCAGTCCCGGGACAGGGGGCACTCAGCCCCAGCATTTT.

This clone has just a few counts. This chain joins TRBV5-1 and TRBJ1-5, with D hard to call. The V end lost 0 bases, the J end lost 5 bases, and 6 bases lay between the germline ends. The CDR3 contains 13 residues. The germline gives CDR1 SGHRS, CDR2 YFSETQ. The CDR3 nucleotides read TGCGCCAGCAGCTTGGGACCAGATCAGCCCCAGCATTTT. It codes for CASSLGPDQPQHF.

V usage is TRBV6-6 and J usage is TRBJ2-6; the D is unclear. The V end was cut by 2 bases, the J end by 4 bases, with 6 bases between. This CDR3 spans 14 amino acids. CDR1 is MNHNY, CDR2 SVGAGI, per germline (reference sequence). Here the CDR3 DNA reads TGTGCCAGCAGTTACGGGCAAGGGGCCAACGTCCTGACTTTC. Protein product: CASSYGQGANVLTF.

The CDR3, as DNA: TGTGCCAGCAGTTACGATAATGAGCAGTTCTTC. It specifies CASSYDNEQFF. The chain carries TRBV2 and TRBJ2-1; D is unclear. Per germline, CDR1 SNHLY and CDR2 FYNNEI. The length of the CDR3 is 11 residues. V gave up 5 bases and J gave up 7 bases, with 6 bases separating them.

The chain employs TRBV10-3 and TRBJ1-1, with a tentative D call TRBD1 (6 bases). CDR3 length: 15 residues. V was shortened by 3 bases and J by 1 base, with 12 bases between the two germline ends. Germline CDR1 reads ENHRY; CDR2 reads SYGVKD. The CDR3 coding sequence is TGTGCCATCAGTGAACCGGGACATTCGAACACTGAAGCTTTCTTT. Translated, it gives CAISEPGHSNTEAFF.

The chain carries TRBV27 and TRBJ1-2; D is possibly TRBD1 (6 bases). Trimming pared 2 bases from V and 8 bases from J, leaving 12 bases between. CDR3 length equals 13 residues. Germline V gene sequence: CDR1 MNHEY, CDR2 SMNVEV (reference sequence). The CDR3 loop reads CASSLLGAHGYTF. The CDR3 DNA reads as TGTGCCAGCAGTTTACTGGGGGCGCACGGCTACACCTTC.